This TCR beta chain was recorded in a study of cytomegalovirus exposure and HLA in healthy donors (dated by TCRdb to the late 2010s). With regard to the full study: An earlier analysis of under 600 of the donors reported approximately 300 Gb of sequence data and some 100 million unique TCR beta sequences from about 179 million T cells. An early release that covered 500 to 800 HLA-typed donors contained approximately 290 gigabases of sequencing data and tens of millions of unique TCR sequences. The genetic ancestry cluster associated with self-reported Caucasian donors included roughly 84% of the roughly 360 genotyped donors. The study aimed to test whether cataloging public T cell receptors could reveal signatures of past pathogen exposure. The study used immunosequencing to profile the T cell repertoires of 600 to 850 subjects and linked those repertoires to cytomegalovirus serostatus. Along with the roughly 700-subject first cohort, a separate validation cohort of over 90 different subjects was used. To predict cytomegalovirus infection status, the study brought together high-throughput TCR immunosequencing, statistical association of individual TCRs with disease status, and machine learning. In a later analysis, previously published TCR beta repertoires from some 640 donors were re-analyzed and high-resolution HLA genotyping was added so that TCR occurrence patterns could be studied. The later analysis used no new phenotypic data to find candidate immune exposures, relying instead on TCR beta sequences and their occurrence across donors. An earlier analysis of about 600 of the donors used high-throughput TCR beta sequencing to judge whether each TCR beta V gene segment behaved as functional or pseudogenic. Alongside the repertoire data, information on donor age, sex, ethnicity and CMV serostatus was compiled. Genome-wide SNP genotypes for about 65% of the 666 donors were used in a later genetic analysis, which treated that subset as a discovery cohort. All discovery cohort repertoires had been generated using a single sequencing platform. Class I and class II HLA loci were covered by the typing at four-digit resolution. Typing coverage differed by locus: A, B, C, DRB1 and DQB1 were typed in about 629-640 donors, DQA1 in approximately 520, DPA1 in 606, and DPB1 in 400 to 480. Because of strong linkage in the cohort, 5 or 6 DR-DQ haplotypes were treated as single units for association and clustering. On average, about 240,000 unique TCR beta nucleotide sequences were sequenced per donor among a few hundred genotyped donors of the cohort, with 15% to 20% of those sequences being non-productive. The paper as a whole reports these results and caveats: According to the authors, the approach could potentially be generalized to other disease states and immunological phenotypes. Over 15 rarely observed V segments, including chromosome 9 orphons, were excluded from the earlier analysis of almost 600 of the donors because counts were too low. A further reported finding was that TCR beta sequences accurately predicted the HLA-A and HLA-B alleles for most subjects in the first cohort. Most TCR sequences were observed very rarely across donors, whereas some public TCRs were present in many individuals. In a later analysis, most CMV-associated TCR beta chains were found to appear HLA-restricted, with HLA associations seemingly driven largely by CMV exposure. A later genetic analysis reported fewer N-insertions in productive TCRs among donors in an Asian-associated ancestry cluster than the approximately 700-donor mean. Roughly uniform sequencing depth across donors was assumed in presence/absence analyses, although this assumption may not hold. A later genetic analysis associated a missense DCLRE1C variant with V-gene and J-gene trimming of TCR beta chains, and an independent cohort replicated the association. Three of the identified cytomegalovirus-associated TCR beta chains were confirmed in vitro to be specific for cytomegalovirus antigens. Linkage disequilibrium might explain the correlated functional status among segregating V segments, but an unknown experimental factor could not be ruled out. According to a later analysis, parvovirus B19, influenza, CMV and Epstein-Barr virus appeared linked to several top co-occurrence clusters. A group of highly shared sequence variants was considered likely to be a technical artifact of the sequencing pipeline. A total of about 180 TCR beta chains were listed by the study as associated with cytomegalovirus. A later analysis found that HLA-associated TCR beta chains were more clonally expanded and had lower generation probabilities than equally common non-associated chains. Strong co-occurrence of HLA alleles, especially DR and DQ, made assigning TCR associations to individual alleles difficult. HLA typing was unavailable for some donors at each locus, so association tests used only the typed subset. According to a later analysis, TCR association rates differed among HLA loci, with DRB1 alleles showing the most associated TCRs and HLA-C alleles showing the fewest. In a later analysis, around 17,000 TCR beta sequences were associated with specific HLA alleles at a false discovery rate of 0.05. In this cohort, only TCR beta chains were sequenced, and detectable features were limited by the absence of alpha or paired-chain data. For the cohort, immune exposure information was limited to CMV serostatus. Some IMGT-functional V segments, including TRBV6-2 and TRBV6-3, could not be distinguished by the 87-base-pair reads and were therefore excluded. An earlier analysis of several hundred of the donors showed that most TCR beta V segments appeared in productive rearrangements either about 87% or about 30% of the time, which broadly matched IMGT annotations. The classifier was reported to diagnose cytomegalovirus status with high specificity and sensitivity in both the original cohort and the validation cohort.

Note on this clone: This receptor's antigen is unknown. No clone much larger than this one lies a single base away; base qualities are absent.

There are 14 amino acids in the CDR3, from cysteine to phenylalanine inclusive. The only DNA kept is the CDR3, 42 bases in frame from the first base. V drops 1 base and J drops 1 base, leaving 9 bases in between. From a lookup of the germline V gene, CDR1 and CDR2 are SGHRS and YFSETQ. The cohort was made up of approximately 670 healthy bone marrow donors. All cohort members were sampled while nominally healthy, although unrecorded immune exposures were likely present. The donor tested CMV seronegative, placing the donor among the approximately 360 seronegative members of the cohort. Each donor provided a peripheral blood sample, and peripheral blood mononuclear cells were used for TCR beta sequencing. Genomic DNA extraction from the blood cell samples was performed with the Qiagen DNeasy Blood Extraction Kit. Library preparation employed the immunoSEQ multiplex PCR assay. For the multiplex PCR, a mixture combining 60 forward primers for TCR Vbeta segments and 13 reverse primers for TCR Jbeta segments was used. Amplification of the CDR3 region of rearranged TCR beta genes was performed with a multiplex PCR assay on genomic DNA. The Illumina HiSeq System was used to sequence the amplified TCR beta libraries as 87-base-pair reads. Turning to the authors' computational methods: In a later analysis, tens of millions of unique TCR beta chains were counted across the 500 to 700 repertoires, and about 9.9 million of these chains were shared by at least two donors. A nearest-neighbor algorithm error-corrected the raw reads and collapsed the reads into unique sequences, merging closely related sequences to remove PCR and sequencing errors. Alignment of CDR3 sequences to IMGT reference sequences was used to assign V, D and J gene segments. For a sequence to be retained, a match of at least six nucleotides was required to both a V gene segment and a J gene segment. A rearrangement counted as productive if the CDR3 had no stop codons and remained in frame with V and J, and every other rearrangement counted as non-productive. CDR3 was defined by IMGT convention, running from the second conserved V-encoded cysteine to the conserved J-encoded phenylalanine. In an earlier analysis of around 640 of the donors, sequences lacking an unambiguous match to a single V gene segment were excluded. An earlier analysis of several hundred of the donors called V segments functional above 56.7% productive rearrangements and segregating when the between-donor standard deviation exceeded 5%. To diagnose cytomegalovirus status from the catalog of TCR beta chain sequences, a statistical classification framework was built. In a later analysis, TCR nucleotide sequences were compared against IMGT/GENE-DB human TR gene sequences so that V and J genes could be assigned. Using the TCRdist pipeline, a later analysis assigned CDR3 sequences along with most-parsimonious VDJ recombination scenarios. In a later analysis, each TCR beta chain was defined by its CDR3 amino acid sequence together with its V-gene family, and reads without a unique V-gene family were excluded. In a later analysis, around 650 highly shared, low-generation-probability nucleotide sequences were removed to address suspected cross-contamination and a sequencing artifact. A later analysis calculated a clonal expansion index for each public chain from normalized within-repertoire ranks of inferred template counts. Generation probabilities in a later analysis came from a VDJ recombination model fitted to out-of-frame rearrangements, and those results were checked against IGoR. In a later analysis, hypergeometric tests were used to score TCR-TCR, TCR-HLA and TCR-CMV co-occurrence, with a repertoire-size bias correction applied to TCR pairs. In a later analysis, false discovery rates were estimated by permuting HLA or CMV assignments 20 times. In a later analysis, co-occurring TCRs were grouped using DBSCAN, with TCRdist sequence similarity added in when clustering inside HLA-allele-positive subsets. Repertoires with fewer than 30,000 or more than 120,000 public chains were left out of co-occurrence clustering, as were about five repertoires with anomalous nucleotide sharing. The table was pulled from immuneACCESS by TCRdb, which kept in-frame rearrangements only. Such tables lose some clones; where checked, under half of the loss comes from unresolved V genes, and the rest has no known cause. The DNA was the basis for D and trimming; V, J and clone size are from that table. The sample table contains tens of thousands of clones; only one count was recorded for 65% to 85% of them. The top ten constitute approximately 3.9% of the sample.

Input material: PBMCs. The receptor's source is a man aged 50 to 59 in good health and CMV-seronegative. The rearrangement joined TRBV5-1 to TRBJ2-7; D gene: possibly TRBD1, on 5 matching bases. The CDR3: CASSLTTDSYEQYF. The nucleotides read TGCGCCAGCAGCTTGACGACAGATTCCTACGAGCAGTACTTC.